This T cell receptor (beta chain) is from a study of cytomegalovirus exposure and HLA in healthy donors. Germline V gene lookup returns CDR1 LNHDA and CDR2 SQIVND (reference sequence). The CDR3 consists of 13 residues. Concerning this clone itself: The antigen is not known.

PCR involved 60 Vbeta and 13 Jbeta primers. The protocol was immunoSEQ multiplex PCR, while the TCRdb copy is restricted to in-frame clones and leaves out a portion. This table has approximately 150,000 clones, less than 80% appearing once. Notes on the study in general: The authors later found TCR association rates varying by HLA locus, with DRB1 most and HLA-C fewest. Reportedly, HLA-A and HLA-B alleles of most subjects were accurately predicted from TCR beta.

The clonotype comes from a man aged 35 to 55 in good health and CMV-seronegative. Sample: PBMCs. The chain joins TRBV19 to TRBJ2-5; possible D gene TRBD1, 6 bases. The J call may be faulty, since TRBJ2-7 better matches the DNA end. The CDR3, as DNA: TGTGCCAGTAAGGGACAAAAGCCCTACGAGCAGTACTTC. Amino acids: CASKGQKPYEQYF.